Listed below are T cell receptor beta chains from one sample, sequenced in a study of blood T cell repertoires in COVID-19. Generated by immunoSEQ multiplex PCR, the TCRdb table keeps only in-frame clones and is missing some. The table has approximately 240,000 clones, about 88% seen once. The sample taken for sequencing was peripheral blood. These receptors originate from a woman between 40 and 50 years old who had recovered from COVID-19. Both conserved end residues are part of each CDR3. The order of the fields is J gene, V gene, clone size, CDR3 protein. A clone size is listed for some rows: how often the clone was seen (once, few, many), or a class if it is expanded.

TRBJ2-4 TRBV28 once CASSSPGTQNIQYF
TRBJ2-7 TRBV7-2 NA CASSFAREAYEQYF
TRBJ1-6 TRBV5-4 NA CASSLGDRNSPLHF
TRBJ1-2 TRBV7-8 NA CASSQDRGPGYTF
TRBJ2-1 TRBV21-1 few CASSPRGGISYNEQFF
TRBJ2-1 TRBV7-8 NA CASSRDSYNEQFF
TRBJ1-4 TRBV28 few CASSFGGGEKLFF
TRBJ1-4 TRBV30 NA CAWQTGRHEKLFF
TRBJ2-1 TRBV19 NA CASSDWTSGAYNEQFF
TRBJ1-6 TRBV28 NA CASSSPKRGSYNSPLHF
TRBJ2-7 TRBV9 NA CASSVEAGGLYEQYF
TRBJ2-5 TRBV6-5 few CASTATGQETQYF
TRBJ1-2 TRBV25-1 NA CASGQTDFYGYTF
TRBJ2-2 TRBV6-2/TRBV6-3 NA CASSYPRLVSAGELFF
TRBJ2-3 TRBV7-2 NA CASSPPDRGKQYF
TRBJ1-5 TRBV3-1/TRBV3-2 NA CASSQDTQGVQPQHF
TRBJ1-5 TRBV30 NA CAWSEGQINQPQHF